This T cell receptor beta chain was identified during a study of T cell repertoires in cytomegalovirus infection. Study background: CMV epitopes used comprised recently identified HLA-C-restricted ones and well-studied HLA-B-restricted ones. TCR beta signatures that were public indicated CMV infection and matching HLA type.

TCRdb used MiXCR to reprocess the reads, holding one entry per CDR3 protein. The sample carries more than 300,000 distinct CDR3 sequences, about a third recorded once. The CDR3 is 11 residues long. V was pared by 1 base and J by 7 bases, with 3 bases between. Study-level points and caveats: In two of eight donors, the top clonotype was HLA-C-restricted CMV-specific.

This clonotype was seen ten or more times. Antigen unknown. This sequence originates from a human donor in good health (CMV status not recorded). Some clones in this sample may be carry-over from other donors' samples. This chain joins TRBV12-3 or TRBV12-4 and TRBJ2-3; no clear D gene. The sample consisted of cultured PBMCs, taken from culture after CMV antigen stimulation. CDR3 bases: TGTGCCAGCAGTTTAGAGTATACGCAGTATTTT. It is translated as CASSLEYTQYF.